Listed below are T cell receptor beta chains from one sample, sequenced in a study of T cell responses to AZD1222 COVID-19 vaccine. Generated by immunoSEQ multiplex PCR, the TCRdb table keeps only in-frame clones and is missing some. The sample holds 120,000 to 150,000 clones; roughly 90% are singletons and the top ten take around 4.7%. The sample in question was peripheral blood, obtained on day 0 of AZD1222 vaccination. The receptor source for this set is an adult in good health. Each CDR3 is given with its conserved first and last residue. The order of the fields is D gene, clone size, J gene, V gene, CDR3 DNA, CDR3 protein. The D gene is left open where the match is weak. For some rows the clone size is stated as once, few or many, or as a class when expanded; others skip it.

D: TRBD2
size: -
J: TRBJ2-5
V: TRBV4-1
DNA: TGCGCCAGCAGCCAAGTGGGAGGGGAGACCCAGTACTTC
CDR3: CASSQVGGETQYF

D: -
size: few
J: TRBJ1-5
V: TRBV6-5
DNA: TGTGCCAGCTCCGAGACAGTGAGGCAGCCCCAGCATTTT
CDR3: CASSETVRQPQHF

D: -
size: -
J: TRBJ2-7
V: TRBV2
DNA: TGTGCCAGCAGTGAGCCTACTAGCTCCGAGCAGTACTTC
CDR3: CASSEPTSSEQYF

D: TRBD2
size: once
J: TRBJ2-1
V: TRBV7-6
DNA: TGTGCCAGCAGCCCCCAATTGGGACTAGCGGGAGGCAATGAGCAGTTCTTC
CDR3: CASSPQLGLAGGNEQFF

D: -
size: few
J: TRBJ1-2
V: TRBV12-3/TRBV12-4
DNA: TGTGCCAGCAGTTTTGCAGCTGGTGGCTACACCTTC
CDR3: CASSFAAGGYTF

D: -
size: -
J: TRBJ1-5
V: TRBV19
DNA: TGTGCCAGTAGTATCAGAGGGGCGAAACGCGATCAGCCCCAGCATTTT
CDR3: CASSIRGAKRDQPQHF

D: TRBD1
size: -
J: TRBJ1-1
V: TRBV13
DNA: TGTGCCAGCAGTCGGACAGGTGAAGCTTTCTTT
CDR3: CASSRTGEAFF

D: -
size: -
J: TRBJ1-2
V: TRBV6-5
DNA: TGTGCCAGCAGTTACTCTTCAGGATTCTATGGCTACACCTTC
CDR3: CASSYSSGFYGYTF

D: -
size: -
J: TRBJ2-1
V: TRBV11-2
DNA: TGTGCCAGCAAACCCCCTGGGATGTACAATGAGCAGTTCTTC
CDR3: CASKPPGMYNEQFF

D: TRBD1
size: -
J: TRBJ1-2
V: TRBV3-1/TRBV3-2
DNA: TGTGCCAGCAGCCAAGCTTCAGGACAGGGGGATTTGGGCTACACCTTC
CDR3: CASSQASGQGDLGYTF

D: TRBD1
size: -
J: TRBJ2-3
V: TRBV27
DNA: TGTGCCAGCAGTTTACAGGGGGTGAGCACAGATACGCAGTATTTT
CDR3: CASSLQGVSTDTQYF

D: -
size: -
J: TRBJ1-2
V: TRBV18
DNA: TGTGCCAGCTCACCTGGGGCGGAAGCTAACTATGGCTACACCTTC
CDR3: CASSPGAEANYGYTF

D: TRBD1
size: -
J: TRBJ2-1
V: TRBV28
DNA: TGTGCCAGCAGCAAACCCAGGGGGCCCTACAATGAGCAGTTCTTC
CDR3: CASSKPRGPYNEQFF

D: -
size: -
J: TRBJ1-1
V: TRBV11-2
DNA: TGTGCCAGCAGCCGGAACACAGGGCCCACTGAAGCTTTCTTT
CDR3: CASSRNTGPTEAFF

D: -
size: -
J: TRBJ2-7
V: TRBV11-1
DNA: TGTGCCAGCAGCTTATCACTAGAGAGCTCCTACGAGCAGTACTTC
CDR3: CASSLSLESSYEQYF

D: -
size: -
J: TRBJ1-1
V: TRBV7-6
DNA: TGTGCCAGCAGCTTATCGGTGGACATTTCGGGCACTGAAGCTTTCTTT
CDR3: CASSLSVDISGTEAFF

D: TRBD1
size: -
J: TRBJ1-2
V: TRBV5-1
DNA: TGCGCCAGCAGCCCCCTGAGGGACAGGCACTATGGCTACACCTTC
CDR3: CASSPLRDRHYGYTF

D: TRBD1
size: -
J: TRBJ2-7
V: TRBV6-5
DNA: TGTGCCAGCAGCCTCGGGACAGGGGTTTACGAGCAGTACTTC
CDR3: CASSLGTGVYEQYF

D: -
size: -
J: TRBJ1-6
V: TRBV21-1
DNA: TGTGCCAGCAGCCCCCGTACCTATAATTCACCCCTCCACTTT
CDR3: CASSPRTYNSPLHF

D: -
size: -
J: TRBJ1-5
V: TRBV7-8
DNA: TGTGCCAGCAGTACCGGAGGCAGGGCTCAGCCCCAGCATTTT
CDR3: CASSTGGRAQPQHF

D: -
size: -
J: TRBJ2-6
V: TRBV6-6
DNA: TGTGCCAGCAGTTACGGAGTTGCCGAGTGGGCCAACGTCCTGACTTTC
CDR3: CASSYGVAEWANVLTF

D: TRBD1
size: once
J: TRBJ2-7
V: TRBV5-1
DNA: TGCGCCAGCAGCCTCGAGGACAGGGCCAAGGCATACGAGCAGTACTTC
CDR3: CASSLEDRAKAYEQYF

D: -
size: -
J: TRBJ2-7
V: TRBV11-2
DNA: TGTGCCAGCAGCCTAAGCTCCTACGAGCAGTACTTC
CDR3: CASSLSSYEQYF

D: -
size: -
J: TRBJ1-2
V: TRBV7-9
DNA: TGTGCCAGCAGCTTAGCGGGGGGGTCCTCGTATGGCTACACCTTC
CDR3: CASSLAGGSSYGYTF

D: TRBD2
size: -
J: TRBJ2-1
V: TRBV18
DNA: TGTGCCAGCTCAAGGACTCGCGGGAGAATGATCGGTGACTCCTACAATGAGCAGTTCTTC
CDR3: CASSRTRGRMIGDSYNEQFF

D: TRBD2
size: -
J: TRBJ2-1
V: TRBV10-3
DNA: TGTGCCATCGCACTCGGGACTAGTAGTCCCAATGAGCAGTTCTTC
CDR3: CAIALGTSSPNEQFF

D: TRBD1
size: -
J: TRBJ1-4
V: TRBV28
DNA: TGTGCCAGCAGTTTGGGACAGGGGGGTTTTAATGAAAAACTGTTTTTT
CDR3: CASSLGQGGFNEKLFF

D: TRBD2
size: -
J: TRBJ2-3
V: TRBV5-6
DNA: TGTGCCAGCAGCTTGGCCGTTGGGGGACTAACCACAGATACGCAGTATTTT
CDR3: CASSLAVGGLTTDTQYF

D: -
size: -
J: TRBJ1-1
V: TRBV30
DNA: TGTGCCTGCCCCTACAGGAACACTGAAGCTTTCTTT
CDR3: CACPYRNTEAFF

D: -
size: -
J: TRBJ1-5
V: TRBV29-1
DNA: TGCAGCGTGATGGACGGACAGATGAATCAGCCCCAGCATTTT
CDR3: CSVMDGQMNQPQHF

D: TRBD2
size: -
J: TRBJ2-1
V: TRBV6-5
DNA: TGTGCCAGCAGTTACCGACTAGCGGGAAGCAATGAGCAGTTCTTC
CDR3: CASSYRLAGSNEQFF

D: -
size: -
J: TRBJ2-5
V: TRBV9
DNA: TGTGCCAGCAGCGGCGTCGGACACCTAACAGAGACCCAGTACTTC
CDR3: CASSGVGHLTETQYF

D: -
size: -
J: TRBJ2-1
V: TRBV30
DNA: TGTGCCTGGAGTAGCGAGGCTGCCTCGAGATACAATGAGCAGTTCTTC
CDR3: CAWSSEAASRYNEQFF

D: -
size: few
J: TRBJ1-2
V: TRBV21-1
DNA: TGTGCCAGCAGTTACTTACAGGGCTCGCCTAACTATGGCTACACCTTC
CDR3: CASSYLQGSPNYGYTF

D: -
size: -
J: TRBJ2-2
V: TRBV28
DNA: TGTGCCAGCAGTTTGGTCTCTACCCCACCGTTTTTT
CDR3: CASSLVSTPPFF

D: -
size: -
J: TRBJ1-1
V: TRBV5-1
DNA: TGCGCCAGCAGCCTGAATGAAGTCTACACTGAAGCTTTCTTT
CDR3: CASSLNEVYTEAFF

D: -
size: -
J: TRBJ2-3
V: TRBV28
DNA: TGTGCCAGCAGTTTAGGGAGCTATACGCAGTATTTT
CDR3: CASSLGSYTQYF

D: -
size: once
J: TRBJ2-2
V: TRBV6-5
DNA: TGTGCCAGCAGGGATGACAGTAGAACCGGGGAGCTGTTTTTT
CDR3: CASRDDSRTGELFF

D: -
size: -
J: TRBJ1-6
V: TRBV6-5
DNA: TGTGCCAGCAGTTTCGGCAGGGATTCACCCCTCCACTTT
CDR3: CASSFGRDSPLHF

D: -
size: once
J: TRBJ2-1
V: TRBV11-2
DNA: TGTGCCAGCAGCTTATCTGCGGGTTGGGCCAATGAGCAGTTCTTC
CDR3: CASSLSAGWANEQFF

D: TRBD1
size: -
J: TRBJ2-7
V: TRBV19
DNA: TGTGCCAGTAGTATAGGGACAGGGGGAAACTACGAGCAGTACTTC
CDR3: CASSIGTGGNYEQYF

D: -
size: -
J: TRBJ2-7
V: TRBV11-3
DNA: TGTGCCAGCAGCTTAGGTAGCGGCTTATACGAGCAGTACTTC
CDR3: CASSLGSGLYEQYF

D: TRBD1
size: few
J: TRBJ1-1
V: TRBV19
DNA: TGTGCCAGTAGTATAGAAGGACAGGGGGCGAGTGAAGCTTTCTTT
CDR3: CASSIEGQGASEAFF